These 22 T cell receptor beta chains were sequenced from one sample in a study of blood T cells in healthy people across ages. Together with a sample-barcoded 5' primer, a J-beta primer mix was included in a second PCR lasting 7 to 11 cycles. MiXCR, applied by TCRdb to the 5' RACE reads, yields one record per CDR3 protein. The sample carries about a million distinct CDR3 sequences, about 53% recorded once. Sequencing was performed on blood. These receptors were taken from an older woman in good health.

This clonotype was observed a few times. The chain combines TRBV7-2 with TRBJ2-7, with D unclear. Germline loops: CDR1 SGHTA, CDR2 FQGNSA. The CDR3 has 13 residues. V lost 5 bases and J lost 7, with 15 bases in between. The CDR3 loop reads CASSQESAREQYF. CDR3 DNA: TGTGCCAGCAGCCAGGAGTCGGCGAGGGAGCAGTACTTC. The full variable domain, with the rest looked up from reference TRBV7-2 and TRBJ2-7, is GAGVSQSPSNKVTEKGKDVELRCDPISGHTALYWYRQSLGQGLEFLIYFQGNSAPDKSGLPSDRFSAERTGGSVSTLTIQRTQQEDSAVYLCASSQESAREQYFGPGTRLTVT.

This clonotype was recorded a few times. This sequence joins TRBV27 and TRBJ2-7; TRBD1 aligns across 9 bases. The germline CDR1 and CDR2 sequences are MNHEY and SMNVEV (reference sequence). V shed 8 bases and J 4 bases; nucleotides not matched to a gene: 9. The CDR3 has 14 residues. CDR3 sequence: CASRRQGEGYEQYF. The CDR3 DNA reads TGTGCCAGCCGCCGACAGGGGGAAGGGTACGAGCAGTACTTC.

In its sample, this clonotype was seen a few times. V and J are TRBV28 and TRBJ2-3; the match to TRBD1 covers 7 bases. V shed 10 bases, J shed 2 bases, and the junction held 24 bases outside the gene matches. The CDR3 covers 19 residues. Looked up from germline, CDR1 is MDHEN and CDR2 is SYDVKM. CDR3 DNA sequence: TGTGCCACCCAGGGACAGAGGGTCTCCGGGACACAATCCACAGATACGCAGTATTTT. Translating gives CATQGQRVSGTQSTDTQYF.

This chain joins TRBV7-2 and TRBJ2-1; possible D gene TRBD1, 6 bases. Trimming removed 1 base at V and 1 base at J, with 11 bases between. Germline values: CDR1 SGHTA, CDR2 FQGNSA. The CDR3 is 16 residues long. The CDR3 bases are TGTGCCAGCAGCTTAGTGGGGGCCCCGTCCTACAATGAGCAGTTCTTC. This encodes CASSLVGAPSYNEQFF.

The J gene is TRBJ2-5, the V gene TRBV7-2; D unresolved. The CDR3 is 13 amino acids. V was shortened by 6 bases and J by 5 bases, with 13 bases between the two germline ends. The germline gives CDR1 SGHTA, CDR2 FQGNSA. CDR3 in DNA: TGTGCCAGCAGACCTCCCGCTGGGGAGACCCAGTACTTC. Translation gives CASRPPAGETQYF. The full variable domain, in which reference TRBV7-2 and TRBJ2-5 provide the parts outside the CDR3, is GAGVSQSPSNKVTEKGKDVELRCDPISGHTALYWYRQSLGQGLEFLIYFQGNSAPDKSGLPSDRFSAERTGGSVSTLTIQRTQQEDSAVYLCASRPPAGETQYFGPGTRLLVL.

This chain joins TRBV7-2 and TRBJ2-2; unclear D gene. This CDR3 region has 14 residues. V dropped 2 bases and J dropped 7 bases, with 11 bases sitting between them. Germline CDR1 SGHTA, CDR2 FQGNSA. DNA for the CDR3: TGTGCCAGCAGCTTATTTATCCTGGACGGGGAGCTGTTTTTT. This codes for CASSLFILDGELFF. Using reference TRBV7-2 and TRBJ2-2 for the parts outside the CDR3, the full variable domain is GAGVSQSPSNKVTEKGKDVELRCDPISGHTALYWYRQSLGQGLEFLIYFQGNSAPDKSGLPSDRFSAERTGGSVSTLTIQRTQQEDSAVYLCASSLFILDGELFFGEGSRLTVL.

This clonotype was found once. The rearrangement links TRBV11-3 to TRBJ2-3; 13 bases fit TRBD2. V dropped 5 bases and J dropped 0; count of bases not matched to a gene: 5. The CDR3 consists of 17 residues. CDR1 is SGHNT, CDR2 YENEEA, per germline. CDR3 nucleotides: TGTGCCAGCAGCACGGGACTAGCGGGAACTAGCACAGATACGCAGTATTTT. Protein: CASSTGLAGTSTDTQYF.

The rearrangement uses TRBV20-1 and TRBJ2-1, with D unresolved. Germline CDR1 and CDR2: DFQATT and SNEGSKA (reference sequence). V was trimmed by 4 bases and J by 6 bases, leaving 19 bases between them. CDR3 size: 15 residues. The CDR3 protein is CSANVVVTHRNEQFF. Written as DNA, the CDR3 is TGCAGTGCTAATGTCGTCGTGACCCACCGCAATGAGCAGTTCTTC.

The CDR3 loop reads CASSPPAVDIQYF. The CDR3, as DNA: TGTGCCAGCAGCCCCCCCGCGGTGGACATTCAGTACTTC. V and J are TRBV27 and TRBJ2-4; no definite D call. The V and J ends lost 6 bases and 8 bases respectively, with 14 bases between them. Germline V gives CDR1 MNHEY, CDR2 SMNVEV (reference sequence). The CDR3 consists of 13 residues.

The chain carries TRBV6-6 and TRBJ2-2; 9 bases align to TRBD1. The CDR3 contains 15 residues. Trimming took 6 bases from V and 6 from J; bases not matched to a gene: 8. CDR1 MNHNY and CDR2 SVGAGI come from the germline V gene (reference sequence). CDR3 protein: CASRSDRGGPGELFF. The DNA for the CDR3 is TGTGCCAGCAGGTCGGACAGGGGAGGACCCGGGGAGCTGTTTTTT.

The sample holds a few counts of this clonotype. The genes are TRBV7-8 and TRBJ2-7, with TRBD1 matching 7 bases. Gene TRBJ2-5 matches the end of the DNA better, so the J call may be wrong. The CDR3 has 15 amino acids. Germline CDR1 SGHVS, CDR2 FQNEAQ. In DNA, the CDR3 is TGTGCCAGCAGCTTAGAAGTCGCAGGGGGAGAGACCCAGTACTTC. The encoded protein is CASSLEVAGGETQYF.

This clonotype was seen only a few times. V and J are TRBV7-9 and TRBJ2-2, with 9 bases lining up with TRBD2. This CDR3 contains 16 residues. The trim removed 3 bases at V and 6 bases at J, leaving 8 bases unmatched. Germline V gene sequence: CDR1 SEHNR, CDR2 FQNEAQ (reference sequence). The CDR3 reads CASSFGIAGDPGELFF. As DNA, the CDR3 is TGTGCCAGCAGCTTTGGTATAGCGGGAGATCCCGGGGAGCTGTTTTTT.

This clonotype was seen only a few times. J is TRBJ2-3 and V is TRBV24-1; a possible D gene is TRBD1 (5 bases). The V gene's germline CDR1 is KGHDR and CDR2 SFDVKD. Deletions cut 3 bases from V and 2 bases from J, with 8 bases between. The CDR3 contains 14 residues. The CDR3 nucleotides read TGTGCCACCAGTGATCGCAGGGCCACAGATACGCAGTATTTT. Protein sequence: CATSDRRATDTQYF.

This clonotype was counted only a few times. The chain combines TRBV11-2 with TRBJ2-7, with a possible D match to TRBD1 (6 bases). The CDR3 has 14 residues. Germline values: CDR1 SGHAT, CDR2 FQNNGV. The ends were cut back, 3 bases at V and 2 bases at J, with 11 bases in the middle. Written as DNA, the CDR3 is TGTGCCAGCAGCTTCCGGGACACTGCCTACGAGCAGTACTTC. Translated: CASSFRDTAYEQYF. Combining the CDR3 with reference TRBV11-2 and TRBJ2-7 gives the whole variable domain EAGVAQSPRYKIIEKRQSVAFWCNPISGHATLYWYQQILGQGPKLLIQFQNNGVVDDSQLPKDRFSAERLKGVDSTLKIQPAKLEDSAVYLCASSFRDTAYEQYFGPGTRLTVT.

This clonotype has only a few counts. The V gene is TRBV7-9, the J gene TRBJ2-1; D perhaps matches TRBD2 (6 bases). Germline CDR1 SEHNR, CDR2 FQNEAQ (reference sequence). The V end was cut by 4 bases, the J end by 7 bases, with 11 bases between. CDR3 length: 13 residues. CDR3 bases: TGTGCCAGCAGCTCCTTTGGAGGGAATGAGCAGTTCTTC. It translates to CASSSFGGNEQFF.

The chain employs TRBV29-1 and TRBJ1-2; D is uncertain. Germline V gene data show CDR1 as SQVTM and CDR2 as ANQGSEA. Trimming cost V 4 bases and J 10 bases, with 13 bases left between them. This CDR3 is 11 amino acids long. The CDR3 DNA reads TGCAGCGTTGGCTCCGACACTGTCTACACCTTC. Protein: CSVGSDTVYTF.

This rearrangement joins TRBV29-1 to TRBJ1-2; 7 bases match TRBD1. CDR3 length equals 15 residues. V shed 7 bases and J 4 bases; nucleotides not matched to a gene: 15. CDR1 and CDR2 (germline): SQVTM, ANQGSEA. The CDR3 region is CSAVPSGGVSYGYTF. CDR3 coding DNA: TGCAGCGCCGTACCATCAGGGGGAGTTAGCTATGGCTACACCTTC.

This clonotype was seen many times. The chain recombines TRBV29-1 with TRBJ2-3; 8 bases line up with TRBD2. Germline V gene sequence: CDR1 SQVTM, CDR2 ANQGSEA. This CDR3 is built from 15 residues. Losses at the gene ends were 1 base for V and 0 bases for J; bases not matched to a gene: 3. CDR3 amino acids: CSVEVRGGSTDTQYF. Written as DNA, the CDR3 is TGCAGCGTTGAAGTACGGGGGGGAAGCACAGATACGCAGTATTTT.

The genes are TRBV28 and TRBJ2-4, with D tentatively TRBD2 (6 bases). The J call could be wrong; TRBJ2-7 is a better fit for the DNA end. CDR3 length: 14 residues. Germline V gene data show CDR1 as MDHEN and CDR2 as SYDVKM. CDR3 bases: TGTGCCAGCAGTCTCGGGACTTGGGTGGGCGAGCAGTACTTC. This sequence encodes CASSLGTWVGEQYF.

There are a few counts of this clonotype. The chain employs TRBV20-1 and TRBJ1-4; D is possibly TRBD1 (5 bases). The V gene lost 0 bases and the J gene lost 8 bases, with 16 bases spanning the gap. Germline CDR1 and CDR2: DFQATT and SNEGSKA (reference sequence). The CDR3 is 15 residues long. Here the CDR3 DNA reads TGCAGTGCTAGAGATGTGGGACCGGGGAGGGAAAAACTGTTTTTT. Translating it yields CSARDVGPGREKLFF.

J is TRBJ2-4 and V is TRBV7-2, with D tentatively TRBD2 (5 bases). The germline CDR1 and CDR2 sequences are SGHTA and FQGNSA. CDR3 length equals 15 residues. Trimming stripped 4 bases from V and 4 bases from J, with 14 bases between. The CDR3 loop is CASSSRVTAKNIQYF. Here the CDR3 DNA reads TGTGCCAGCAGCTCGCGGGTGACGGCTAAAAACATTCAGTACTTC.

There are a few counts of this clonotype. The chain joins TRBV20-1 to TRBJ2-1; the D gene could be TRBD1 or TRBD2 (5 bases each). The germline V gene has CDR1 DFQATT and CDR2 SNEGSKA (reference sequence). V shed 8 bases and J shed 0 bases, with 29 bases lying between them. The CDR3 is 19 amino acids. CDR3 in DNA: TGCAGTCTCCGACCAATTCGTCCAGGGAGTCCGAGCTCCTACAATGAGCAGTTCTTC. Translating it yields CSLRPIRPGSPSSYNEQFF.